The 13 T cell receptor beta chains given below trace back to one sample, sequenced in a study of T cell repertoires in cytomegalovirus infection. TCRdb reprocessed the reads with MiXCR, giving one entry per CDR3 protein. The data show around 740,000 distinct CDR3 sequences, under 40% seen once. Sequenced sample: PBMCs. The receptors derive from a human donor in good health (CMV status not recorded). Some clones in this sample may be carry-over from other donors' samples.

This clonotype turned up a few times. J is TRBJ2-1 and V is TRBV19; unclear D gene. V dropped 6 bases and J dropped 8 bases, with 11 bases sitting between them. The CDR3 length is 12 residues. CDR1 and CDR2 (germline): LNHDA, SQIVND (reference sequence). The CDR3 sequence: CASRGLLDEQFF. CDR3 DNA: TGTGCCAGTAGAGGTCTTCTCGATGAGCAGTTCTTC.

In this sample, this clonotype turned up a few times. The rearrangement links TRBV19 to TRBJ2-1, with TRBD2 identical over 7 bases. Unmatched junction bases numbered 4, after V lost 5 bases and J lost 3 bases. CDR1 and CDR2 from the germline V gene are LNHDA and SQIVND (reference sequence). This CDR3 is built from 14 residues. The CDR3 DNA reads TGTGCCAGTAGTCGGGGGGAGGTCTACAATGAGCAGTTCTTC. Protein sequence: CASSRGEVYNEQFF.

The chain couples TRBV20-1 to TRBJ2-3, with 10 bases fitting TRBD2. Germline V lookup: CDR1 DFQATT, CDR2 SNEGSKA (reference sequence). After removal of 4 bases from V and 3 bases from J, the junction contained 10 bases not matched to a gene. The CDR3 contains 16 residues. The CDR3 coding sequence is TGCAGTGCTATTAGCGGGAGGTCCGCTGGTACAGATACGCAGTATTTT. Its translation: CSAISGRSAGTDTQYF.

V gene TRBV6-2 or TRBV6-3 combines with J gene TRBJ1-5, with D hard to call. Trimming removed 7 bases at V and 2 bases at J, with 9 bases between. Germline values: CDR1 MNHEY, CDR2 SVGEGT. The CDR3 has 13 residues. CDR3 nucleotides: TGTGCCAGCACCCCTAGGGGCAATCAGCCCCAGCATTTT. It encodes CASTPRGNQPQHF.

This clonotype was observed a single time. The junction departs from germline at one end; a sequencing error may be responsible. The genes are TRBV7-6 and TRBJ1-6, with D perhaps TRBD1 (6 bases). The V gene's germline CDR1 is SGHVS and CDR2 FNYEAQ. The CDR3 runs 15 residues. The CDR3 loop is CASSRGRGWNSHLHF. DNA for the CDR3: TGTGCCAGCAGCCGCGGCAGGGGTTGGAATTCACACCTCCACTTT.

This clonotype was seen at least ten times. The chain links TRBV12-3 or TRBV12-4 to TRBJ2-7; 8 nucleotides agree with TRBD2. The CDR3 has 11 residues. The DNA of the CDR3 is TGTGCTAGCGGGACTGGCTACGAGCAGTACTTC. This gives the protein CASGTGYEQYF.

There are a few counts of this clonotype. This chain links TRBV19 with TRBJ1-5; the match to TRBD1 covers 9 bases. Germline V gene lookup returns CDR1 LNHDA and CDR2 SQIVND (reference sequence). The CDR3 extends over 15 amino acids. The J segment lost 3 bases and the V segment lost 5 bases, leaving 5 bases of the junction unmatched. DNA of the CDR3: TGTGCCAGTAGTCCGGGACAGGGATACAATCAGCCCCAGCATTTT. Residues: CASSPGQGYNQPQHF.

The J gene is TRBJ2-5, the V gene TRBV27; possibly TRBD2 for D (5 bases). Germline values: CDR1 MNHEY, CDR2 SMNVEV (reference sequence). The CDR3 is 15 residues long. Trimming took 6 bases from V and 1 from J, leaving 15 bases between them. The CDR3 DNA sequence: TGTGCCAGCAGATTCTACGGGAAGGCCCAAGAGACCCAGTACTTC. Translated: CASRFYGKAQETQYF.

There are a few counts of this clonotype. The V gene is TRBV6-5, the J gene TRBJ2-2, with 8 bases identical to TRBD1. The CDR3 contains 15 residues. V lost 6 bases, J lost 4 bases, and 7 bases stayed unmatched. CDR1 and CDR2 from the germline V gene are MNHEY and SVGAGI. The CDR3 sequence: CASRPGQGFTGELFF. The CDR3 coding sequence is TGTGCCAGCAGACCCGGACAGGGCTTCACCGGGGAGCTGTTTTTT.

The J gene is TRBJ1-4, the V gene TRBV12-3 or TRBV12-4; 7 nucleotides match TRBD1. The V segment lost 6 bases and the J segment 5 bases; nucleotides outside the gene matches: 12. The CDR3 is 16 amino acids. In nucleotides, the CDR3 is TGTGCCAGCAGGAGAGAGTACAGGGGCTTGAATGAAAAACTGTTTTTT. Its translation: CASRREYRGLNEKLFF.

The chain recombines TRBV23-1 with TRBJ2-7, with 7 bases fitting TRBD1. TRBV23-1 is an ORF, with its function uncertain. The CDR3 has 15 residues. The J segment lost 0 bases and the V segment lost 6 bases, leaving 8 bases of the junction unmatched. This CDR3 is CASSEDRPLSYEQYF. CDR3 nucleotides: TGCGCCAGCAGCGAGGACAGGCCCCTCTCCTACGAGCAGTACTTC.

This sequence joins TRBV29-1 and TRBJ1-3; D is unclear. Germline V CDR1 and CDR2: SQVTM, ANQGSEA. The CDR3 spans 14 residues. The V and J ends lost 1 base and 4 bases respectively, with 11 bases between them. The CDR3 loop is CSVEGVVGGNTIYF. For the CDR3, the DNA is TGCAGCGTTGAAGGTGTGGTGGGGGGAAACACCATATATTTT.

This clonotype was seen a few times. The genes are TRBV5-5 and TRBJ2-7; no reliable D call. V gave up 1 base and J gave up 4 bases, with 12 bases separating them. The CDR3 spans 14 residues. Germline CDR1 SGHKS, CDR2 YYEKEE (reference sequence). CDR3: CASSLFYMDYEQYF. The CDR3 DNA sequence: TGTGCCAGCAGCTTGTTTTATATGGATTACGAGCAGTACTTC.